The entry below gives a single T cell receptor (beta chain) sequence along with its context. Its target is unknown. It was second doses at about 4 or about 12 weeks that were pooled. The CDR3 extends over 15 amino acids. After removal of 10 bases from V and 2 bases from J, the junction contained 10 bases not matched to a gene. Germline CDR1 reads LNHDA; CDR2 reads SQIVND (reference sequence). The sample is drawn from a study of T cell responses to AZD1222 COVID-19 vaccine. Data came from immunoSEQ multiplex PCR; TCRdb stores just in-frame clones and leaves some out. Here the sample spans 75,000 to 85,000 clones, approximately 88% being singletons. Whole-study findings and limits: Nearly half of spike-specific TCRs reportedly target variant regions that are unmutated in the B.1.351 and B.1.1.7 variants.

The clonotype originates from an adult who received the AZD1222 COVID-19 vaccine. Source: peripheral blood, taken 28 days after the second AZD1222 dose. The chain recombines TRBV19 with TRBJ1-2, with 10 nucleotides matching TRBD1. The CDR3 bases are TGTGCCACCGAACTCCCGGGACAGGGGAACTATGGCTACACCTTC. As protein: CATELPGQGNYGYTF.